This TCR beta chain appears in the sequencing data of a study of identical twins. Germline CDR1 and CDR2: SEHNR and FQNEAQ (reference sequence). The junction had 7 bases not matched to a gene; V was cut back by 5 bases and J by 3 bases. The CDR3 has 15 amino acids. TCRdb re-analysed the 5' RACE reads in MiXCR, keeping a single row per CDR3 protein. The table shows approximately 300,000 distinct CDR3 sequences, with over 8.5% occurring only once. The data were also submitted as part of a second study, on yellow fever vaccine responses in identical twins.

The chain couples TRBV7-9 to TRBJ2-7; 10 bases agree with TRBD2. The receptor was isolated from a woman younger than 30 in good health. The sample comprised CD8+ T cells sorted from blood. CDR3 in amino acids: CASSQLAGTNYEQYF. In DNA, the CDR3 is TGTGCCAGCAGCCAACTAGCGGGAACTAACTACGAGCAGTACTTC.